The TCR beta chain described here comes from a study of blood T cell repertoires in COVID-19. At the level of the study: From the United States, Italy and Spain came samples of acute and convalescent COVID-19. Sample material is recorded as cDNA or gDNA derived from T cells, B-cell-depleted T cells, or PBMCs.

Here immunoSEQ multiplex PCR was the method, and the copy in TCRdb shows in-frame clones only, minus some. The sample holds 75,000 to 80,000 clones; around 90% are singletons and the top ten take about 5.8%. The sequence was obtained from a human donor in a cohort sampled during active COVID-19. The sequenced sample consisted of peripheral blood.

The CDR3 DNA follows: TGCGCCAGCAGCTTGGCCGTGACAGCTACTACCCTAGATACGCAGTATTTT. It specifies CASSLAVTATTLDTQYF. The rearrangement uses TRBV5-1 and TRBJ2-3; possibly TRBD1 for D (5 bases). The CDR3 is 17 residues long. Germline values: CDR1 SGHRS, CDR2 YFSETQ. The germline V and J ends were trimmed by 0 bases and 5 bases, with 19 bases remaining between them.